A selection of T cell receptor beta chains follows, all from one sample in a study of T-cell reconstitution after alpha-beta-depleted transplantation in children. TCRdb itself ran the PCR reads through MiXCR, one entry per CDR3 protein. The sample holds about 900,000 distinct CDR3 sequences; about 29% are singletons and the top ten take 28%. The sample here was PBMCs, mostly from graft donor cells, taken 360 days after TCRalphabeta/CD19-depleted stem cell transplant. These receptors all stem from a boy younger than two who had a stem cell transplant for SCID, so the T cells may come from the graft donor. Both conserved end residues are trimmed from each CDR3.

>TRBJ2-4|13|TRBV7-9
ASSLGSRAKNIQY
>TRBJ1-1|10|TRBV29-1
SAAQGATEAF
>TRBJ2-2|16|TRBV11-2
ASSLVSGGAPDTGELF
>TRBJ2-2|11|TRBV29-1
SVASLNSGELF
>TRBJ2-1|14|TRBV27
ASRSARGGLDNEQF
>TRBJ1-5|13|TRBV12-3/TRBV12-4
ASSLGGRSNQPQH
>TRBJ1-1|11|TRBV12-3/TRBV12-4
ASSPFVNTEAF
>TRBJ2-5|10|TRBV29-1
SALTYPETQY
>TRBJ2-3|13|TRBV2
ASSVQGSRADTQY
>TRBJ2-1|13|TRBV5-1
ASSSGGPGNNEQF
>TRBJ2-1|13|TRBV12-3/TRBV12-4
ASSPPWTTGNEQF
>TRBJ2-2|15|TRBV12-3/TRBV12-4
ASSLWSARANTGELF
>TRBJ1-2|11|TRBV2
ASSDRGFGGYT
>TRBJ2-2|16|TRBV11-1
ASSLVPYWGSNTGELF
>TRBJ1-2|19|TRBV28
ASSFPSQLGHGFGGYYGYT
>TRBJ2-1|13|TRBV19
ASSSRPGGNNEQF
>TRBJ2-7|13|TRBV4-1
ASSQGPVSSYEQY
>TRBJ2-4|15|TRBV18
ASSPLDGQAAGVIQY
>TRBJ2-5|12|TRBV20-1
SALPDGRTETQY
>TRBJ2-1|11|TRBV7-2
ASSMDRSGGQF
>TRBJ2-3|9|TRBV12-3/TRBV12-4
ASSTGDTQY
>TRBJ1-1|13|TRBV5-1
ASSFSGQGHTEAF
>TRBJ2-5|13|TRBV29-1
SVEGGQGLQETQY
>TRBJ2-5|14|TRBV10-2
ASSDRIAGPQETQY
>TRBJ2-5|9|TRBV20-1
SASVVETQY
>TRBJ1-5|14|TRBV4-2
ASSQENSGSNQPQH
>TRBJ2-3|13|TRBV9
ASRQSPGEADTQY
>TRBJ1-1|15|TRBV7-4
ASSQADGGSGTTEAF
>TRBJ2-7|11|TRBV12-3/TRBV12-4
ASGTRQWSEQY
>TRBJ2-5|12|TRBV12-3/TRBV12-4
ASSGTALVETQY
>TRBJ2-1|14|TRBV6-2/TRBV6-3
ASSYGRGASYNEQF
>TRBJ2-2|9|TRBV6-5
ASSTQGELF
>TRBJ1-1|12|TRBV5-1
ASSSRGAGTEAF
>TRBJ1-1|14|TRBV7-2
ASSLRQGVVWTEAF
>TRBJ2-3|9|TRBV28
AIRGGDTQY
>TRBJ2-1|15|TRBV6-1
ASSGIKRGPSYNEQF
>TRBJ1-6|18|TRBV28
ASSVPGTLSISSYNSPLH
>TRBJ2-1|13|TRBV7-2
ASSNRISSNNEQF
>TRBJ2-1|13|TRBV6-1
ASRTVTSGNNEQF
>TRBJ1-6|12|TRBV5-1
ASSLGTTDSPLH